The source of this T cell receptor (beta chain) is a study of identical twins. Findings and caveats of the study: It was out-of-frame TCR alpha sharing in monozygotic twins that models underestimated. A partial confounding effect on zero-insertion analyses could come from invariant MAIT and iNKT cells.

Germline V gene sequence: CDR1 SEHNR, CDR2 FQNEAQ (reference sequence). CDR3 length equals 13 residues. The V gene lost 3 bases and the J gene lost 7 bases, with 12 bases spanning the gap. This clonotype was picked up many times. Its antigen is undetermined. Unique molecular identifiers were in the cDNA, with template-switch universal primer binding. From the 5' RACE reads, TCRdb called clonotypes with MiXCR, one entry per CDR3 protein. Counted here are approximately 410,000 distinct CDR3 sequences, about a fifth occurring once; the ten biggest clones make up around 12%. Sequencing input: naive T cells sorted from blood. The TCR sequence derives from a man aged 50-60 years in good health. V and J are TRBV7-9 and TRBJ1-2; no reliable D call. The CDR3 nucleotides read TGTGCCAGCAGCTTCGGCCCGCAAAGTGGCTACACCTTC. Translation: CASSFGPQSGYTF. Together with reference TRBV7-9 and TRBJ1-2, the CDR3 gives the full variable domain: DTGVSQNPRHKITKRGQNVTFRCDPISEHNRLYWYRQTLGQGPEFLTYFQNEAQLEKSRLLSDRFSAERPKGSFSTLEIQRTEQGDSAMYLCASSFGPQSGYTFGSGTRLTVV.